This T cell receptor beta chain was identified in a study of shared clonotypes between healthy human individuals. Study-wide findings and caveats: On the whole, naive subsets had larger estimated richness than memory subsets had. Among donors, clonotype sharing was expected to be affected by sequencing depth.

The germline V gene has CDR1 MNHEY and CDR2 SMNVEV (reference sequence). After removal of 6 bases from V and 5 bases from J, the junction contained 14 bases not matched to a gene. This CDR3 has 17 residues. CD45RO-negative cells were positively selected for CCR7, leaving out terminally differentiated effector memory CD45RA+ cells. The assay was run at deep level. Genomic DNA per cell subset filled all wells of several immunoSEQ plates. Assay used: immunoSEQ multiplex PCR; TCRdb lists only in-frame clones, some missing. In the table there are about 2.1 million clones, about 94% of which are singletons. About this clone: Its antigen is still unknown.

Sequenced sample: naive CD8+ T cells from PBMCs. The clonotype originates from a man aged 18 to 30 in good health. Some clones in this sample may be carry-over from other donors' samples. This sequence joins TRBV27 and TRBJ2-1; 9 nucleotides line up with TRBD2. The DNA for the CDR3 is TGTGCCAGCAGCTTGCCCCCGTGGCGGGAGGGTAACAATGAGCAGTTCTTC. It is translated as CASSLPPWREGNNEQFF.